These 3 T cell receptor beta chains share one sample of origin, sequenced in a study of T cells in localized non-small cell lung cancer. Some clones are missing from TCRdb's copy, which holds only in-frame ones; the method was immunoSEQ multiplex PCR. The data show about 59,000 clones, just over 90% seen once. Sample: peripheral blood, taken before any cancer treatment. These receptors were collected from a man between 40 and 70 years old with stage I lung adenocarcinoma.

V usage is TRBV5-6 and J usage is TRBJ2-7; D may be TRBD1 (6 bases). The CDR3 loop spans 14 amino acids. Germline CDR1 reads SGHDT; CDR2 reads YYEEEE. The V gene lost 2 bases and the J gene lost 7 bases, with 16 bases spanning the gap. The CDR3 DNA follows: TGTGCCAGCAGCTTAGGGACAAGGGCTCGGGAGCAGTACTTC. It encodes CASSLGTRAREQYF.

This chain joins TRBV2 and TRBJ2-7; tentatively, D is TRBD1 (6 bases). From germline, CDR1 is SNHLY and CDR2 FYNNEI. V gave up 3 bases and J gave up 1 base, with 10 bases separating them. CDR3 length equals 14 residues. In nucleotides, the CDR3 is TGTGCCAGCAGTGACCAGAGGGGGTCCTACGAGCAGTACTTC. Protein: CASSDQRGSYEQYF.

The CDR3 DNA reads as TGTGCCAGCAGCCCCAGCCCGGGACTAGGAGATGAGCAGTTCTTC. Amino acids: CASSPSPGLGDEQFF. V gene TRBV7-9 combines with J gene TRBJ2-1, with TRBD2 matching over 8 bases. Trimming at V came to 5 bases and at J to 8 bases, leaving 11 bases not matched to a gene. Germline V gives CDR1 SEHNR, CDR2 FQNEAQ (reference sequence). The CDR3 covers 15 residues.